This TCR beta chain emerged from a study of blood T cells in healthy people across ages. The study's findings and limits: With age, beta diversity per million T cells declined roughly linearly, significantly by roughly 40. Among long-lived donors, naive CD4+ cells were more numerous and diversity higher than in aged donors.

This clonotype was counted only a few times. As yet, its antigen is unknown. The second PCR ran about 6 to 11 cycles with a sample-barcoded 5' primer and J-beta primers. TCRdb ran MiXCR on the 5' RACE reads and lists one entry per CDR3 protein. The sample shows over 1,500,000 distinct CDR3 sequences, roughly 49% of them seen only once. J was trimmed by 3 bases and V by 2 bases; bases with no gene match: 9. Germline V gene data show CDR1 as MNHEY and CDR2 as SMNVEV (reference sequence). The CDR3 extends over 17 amino acids. This clonotype was obtained from a middle-aged woman in good health. Sequences were obtained from blood. The gene calls are TRBV27 and TRBJ2-7, with 11 positions matching TRBD2. The CDR3 nucleotides read TGTGCCAGCAGTTTAGATGTACCCGGGACTAGCGGCTACGAGCAGTACTTC. Its translation is CASSLDVPGTSGYEQYF.